The next 8 T cell receptor beta chains were all read from a single sample in a study of graft-versus-host responses after intestinal transplantation. Antigen specificity for these receptors is unknown. Profiling relied on immunoSEQ multiplex PCR, and the TCRdb table lists in-frame clones only, not all of them. The sample includes tens of thousands of clones, roughly 90% of them seen just once. This specimen consisted of unstimulated CD8+ T cells sorted from spleen or lymph node cells, obtained before intestinal transplant. The receptors originated from a human donor who received an intestinal transplant.

The rearrangement joins TRBV28 to TRBJ2-7, with TRBD1 identical over 8 bases. Germline V gene sequence: CDR1 MDHEN, CDR2 SYDVKM. V was pared by 5 bases and J by 1 base, with 7 bases of the junction left unmatched. CDR3 length: 15 amino acids. CDR3 sequence reads: CASSKPGQGSYEQYF. Written as DNA, the CDR3 is TGTGCCAGCAGTAAACCTGGACAGGGATCCTACGAGCAGTACTTC.

V is TRBV5-4 and J is TRBJ2-1; tentative D call: TRBD1 (5 bases). V lost 3 bases, J lost 6 bases, and 10 bases lay in between. Germline CDR1 SGHNT, CDR2 YYREEE (reference sequence). The CDR3 sequence is 13 residues long. The CDR3 DNA is TGTGCCAGCAGCTATGGGGCAGCCAATGAGCAGTTCTTC. This gives the protein CASSYGAANEQFF.

The count of this clone is one. This rearrangement joins TRBV29-1 to TRBJ2-7; weak D call: TRBD1 (7 bases). V gave up 3 bases and J gave up 0 bases, with 12 bases separating them. CDR1 and CDR2 (germline): SQVTM, ANQGSEA. CDR3 length equals 14 residues. CDR3 DNA sequence: TGCAGCGTTGAGGGCAGGGGGGACTCCTACGAGCAGTACTTC. Translating it yields CSVEGRGDSYEQYF.

This rearrangement joins TRBV9 to TRBJ1-1; tentatively, D is TRBD1 (5 bases). The CDR3 totals 14 residues. Trimming pared 0 bases from V and 7 bases from J, leaving 13 bases between. In germline, CDR1 is SGDLS, CDR2 YYNGEE. The CDR3 protein is CASSVGGGGGEAFF. In DNA, the CDR3 is TGTGCCAGCAGCGTAGGGGGCGGGGGGGGTGAAGCTTTCTTT. The whole variable domain, remainder taken from reference TRBV9 and TRBJ1-1, is DSGVTQTPKHLITATGQRVTLRCSPRSGDLSVYWYQQSLDQGLQFLIQYYNGEERAKGNILERFSAQQFPDLHSELNLSSLELGDSALYFCASSVGGGGGEAFFGQGTRLTVV.

The chain joins TRBV28 to TRBJ1-2; D unclear. The V end lost 5 bases, the J end lost 0 bases, and 7 bases lay between the germline ends. Germline V gives CDR1 MDHEN, CDR2 SYDVKM. This CDR3 contains 13 residues. CDR3 sequence: CASSTEANYGYTF. The CDR3 DNA reads TGTGCCAGCAGTACAGAAGCTAACTATGGCTACACCTTC.

The CDR3 DNA reads TGTGCCAGCAGTCATCTATCGGGGGACAGGGGGCCCGAGCAGTACTTC. Residues: CASSHLSGDRGPEQYF. The gene calls are TRBV28 and TRBJ2-7; 12 bases align to TRBD1. This CDR3 spans 16 amino acids. Unmatched junction bases numbered 11, after V lost 5 bases and J lost 6 bases. Germline V lookup: CDR1 MDHEN, CDR2 SYDVKM.

The chain joins TRBV2 to TRBJ2-2; D is unresolved. The V gene lost 4 bases and the J gene lost 0 bases, with 15 bases spanning the gap. The CDR3 runs to 17 residues. The germline V gene has CDR1 SNHLY and CDR2 FYNNEI. Here the CDR3 DNA reads TGTGCCAGCAGTGGCCCCTCTAAAAGCCCGAACACCGGGGAGCTGTTTTTT. As protein: CASSGPSKSPNTGELFF.

The chain employs TRBV28 and TRBJ2-1; 10 positions match TRBD2. After removal of 3 bases from V and 3 bases from J, the junction contained 2 bases not matched to a gene. Germline lookup yields CDR1 MDHEN and CDR2 SYDVKM. There are 15 residues in the CDR3. The CDR3 region has the DNA TGTGCCAGCAGTTTCGGACTAGCGGACTACAATGAGCAGTTCTTC. Its translation is CASSFGLADYNEQFF.